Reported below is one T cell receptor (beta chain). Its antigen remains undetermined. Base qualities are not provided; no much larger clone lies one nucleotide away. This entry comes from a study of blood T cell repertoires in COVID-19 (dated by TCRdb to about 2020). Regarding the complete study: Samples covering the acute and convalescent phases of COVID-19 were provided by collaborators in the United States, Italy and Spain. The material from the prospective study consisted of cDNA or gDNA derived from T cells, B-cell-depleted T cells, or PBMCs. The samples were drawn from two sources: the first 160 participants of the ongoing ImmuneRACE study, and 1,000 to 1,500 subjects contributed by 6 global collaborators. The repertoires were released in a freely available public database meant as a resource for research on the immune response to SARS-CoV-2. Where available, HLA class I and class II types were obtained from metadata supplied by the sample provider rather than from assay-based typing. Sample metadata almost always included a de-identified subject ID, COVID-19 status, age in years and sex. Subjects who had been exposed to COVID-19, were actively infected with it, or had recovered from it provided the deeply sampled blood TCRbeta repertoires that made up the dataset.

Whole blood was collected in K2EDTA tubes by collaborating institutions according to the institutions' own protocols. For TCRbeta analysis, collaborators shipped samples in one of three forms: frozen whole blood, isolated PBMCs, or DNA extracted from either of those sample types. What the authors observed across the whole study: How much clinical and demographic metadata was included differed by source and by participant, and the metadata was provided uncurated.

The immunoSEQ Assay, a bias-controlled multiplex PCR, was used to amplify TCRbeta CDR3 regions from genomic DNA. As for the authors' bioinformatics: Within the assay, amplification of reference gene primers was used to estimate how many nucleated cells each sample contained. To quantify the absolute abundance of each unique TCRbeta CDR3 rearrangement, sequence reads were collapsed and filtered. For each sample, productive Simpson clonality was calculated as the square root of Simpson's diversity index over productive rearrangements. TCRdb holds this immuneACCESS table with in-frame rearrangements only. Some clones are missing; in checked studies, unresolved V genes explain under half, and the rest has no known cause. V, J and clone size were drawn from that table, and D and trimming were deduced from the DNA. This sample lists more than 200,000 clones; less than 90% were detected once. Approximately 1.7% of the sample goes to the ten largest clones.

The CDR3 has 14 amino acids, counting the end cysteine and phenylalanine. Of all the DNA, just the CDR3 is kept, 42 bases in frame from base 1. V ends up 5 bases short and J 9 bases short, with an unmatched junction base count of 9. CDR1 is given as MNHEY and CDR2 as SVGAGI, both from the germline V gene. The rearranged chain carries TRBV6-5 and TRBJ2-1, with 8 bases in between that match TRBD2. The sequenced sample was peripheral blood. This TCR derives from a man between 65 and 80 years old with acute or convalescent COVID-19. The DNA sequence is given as TGTGCCAGCAGTCGTGGGGCGGGAGGCAGTGAGCAGTTCTTC. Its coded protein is CASSRGAGGSEQFF.